This record looks at one T cell receptor (beta chain) sequence and its context. Its matching antigen is unknown. This sample is part of a study of T cell responses to AZD1222 COVID-19 vaccine. TCRdb's copy holds only in-frame clones and misses some; the assay was immunoSEQ multiplex PCR. The table records about 140,000 clones, roughly 90% of them present only once. Regarding the study as a whole: Close to half of spike-specific TCRs reportedly recognize unmutated variant regions. Females made up more of the donors, who were largely white British, and clonal diversity may have come out too low. The study sampled repertoires only after the peak T cell response.

The germline CDR1 and CDR2 sequences are GTSNPN and SVGIG (reference sequence). Trimming removed 2 bases at V and 9 bases at J, with 11 bases between. This CDR3 region has 13 residues. This chain connects TRBV30 to TRBJ1-6, with a possible D match to TRBD1 (5 bases). This TCR was recovered from an adult in good health. Sequencing used peripheral blood, obtained on day 0 of AZD1222 vaccination. CDR3 sequence: CAWSSTGGSPLHF. The CDR3 DNA reads TGTGCCTGGAGTAGCACTGGGGGTTCACCCCTCCACTTT.